These 26 T cell receptor beta chains were all obtained from the same sample, sequenced in a study of cytomegalovirus exposure and HLA in healthy donors. Primers for the PCR totalled 60 Vbeta and 13 Jbeta. Here immunoSEQ multiplex PCR was the method, and the copy in TCRdb shows in-frame clones only, minus some. This sample has around 130,000 clones, with over 70% found just once. Sample: PBMCs. These receptors originate from a man under 40 in good health and CMV-seronegative.

The V and J genes are TRBV28 and TRBJ2-3; a weak D match, TRBD2 (6 bases). In germline, CDR1 is MDHEN, CDR2 SYDVKM. V was shortened by 3 bases and J by 5 bases, with 12 bases between the two germline ends. The CDR3 has 14 residues. The CDR3 DNA is TGTGCCAGCAGTTTCCTTAGCGGAAGAGATACGCAGTATTTT. This encodes CASSFLSGRDTQYF.

The chain joins TRBV9 to TRBJ1-1; 7 positions agree with TRBD1. This CDR3 has 14 residues. Looked up from germline, CDR1 is SGDLS and CDR2 is YYNGEE. V lost 2 bases, J lost 6 bases, and 7 bases stayed unmatched. CDR3 region: CASSVGQERAEAFF. The CDR3 nucleotides read TGTGCCAGCAGCGTCGGACAGGAACGGGCTGAAGCTTTCTTT.

This chain joins TRBV27 and TRBJ1-5; D not resolved. This CDR3 contains 14 residues. The V gene lost 8 bases and the J gene lost 6 bases, with 17 bases spanning the gap. The V gene's germline CDR1 is MNHEY and CDR2 SMNVEV (reference sequence). This CDR3 is CASSLLTTGQPQHF. DNA for the CDR3: TGTGCCAGCTCTTTACTCACTACGGGTCAGCCCCAGCATTTT.

In regard to this clone: One base away lies a much larger clone, so this may be a sequencing read error. The chain recombines TRBV28 with TRBJ2-7, with D possibly TRBD1 on 5 matching bases. V was clipped by 5 bases and J by 3 bases, with 8 bases between them. The CDR3 is 12 residues long. Germline V gene sequence: CDR1 MDHEN, CDR2 SYDVKM. The CDR3 sequence: CASSGHLYEQYF. As DNA, the CDR3 is TGTGCCAGCAGTGGACACCTCTACGAGCAGTACTTC.

The chain recombines TRBV13 with TRBJ2-6, with TRBD1 identical over 8 bases. Germline CDR1 reads PRHDT; CDR2 reads FYEKMQ (reference sequence). This CDR3 is built from 16 residues. V trimming: 6 bases; J trimming: 4 bases; junction bases outside the gene matches: 8. This chain's CDR3 is CASRWQGARGANVLTF. The CDR3 nucleotides are TGTGCCAGCAGATGGCAGGGGGCCAGGGGGGCCAACGTCCTGACTTTC. Using reference TRBV13 and TRBJ2-6 for the parts outside the CDR3, the full variable domain is AAGVIQSPRHLIKEKRETATLKCYPIPRHDTVYWYQQGPGQDPQFLISFYEKMQSDKGSIPDRFSAQQFSDYHSELNMSSLELGDSALYFCASRWQGARGANVLTFGAGSRLTVL.

This clone was observed a handful of times. This chain uses TRBV7-2 with TRBJ2-5; D is unclear. V was trimmed by 3 bases and J by 6 bases, leaving 5 bases between them. The CDR3 runs to 11 residues. Looked up from germline, CDR1 is SGHTA and CDR2 is FQGNSA. CDR3 DNA: TGTGCCAGCAGCTTTGGGCAGACCCAGTACTTC. This codes for CASSFGQTQYF.

The gene calls are TRBV7-9 and TRBJ2-1; TRBD1 might be the D (6 bases). The V end lost 5 bases, the J end lost 10 bases, and 12 bases lay between the germline ends. The CDR3 is 12 amino acids. Germline loops: CDR1 SEHNR, CDR2 FQNEAQ (reference sequence). CDR3: CASSGDTWEQFF. The CDR3 region has the DNA TGTGCCAGCAGCGGGGACACGTGGGAGCAGTTCTTC.

The chain employs TRBV11-2 and TRBJ2-3; weak D call: TRBD1 (6 bases). The CDR3 runs 15 residues. The germline V gene encodes CDR1 SGHAT and CDR2 FQNNGV. Trimming took off 2 bases at V and 0 bases at J, with 9 bases between the two ends. DNA of the CDR3: TGTGCCAGCAGCTTAAATAGGGGGAGCACAGATACGCAGTATTTT. Its protein is CASSLNRGSTDTQYF.

Only one count was recorded for this clone. This rearrangement joins TRBV7-2 to TRBJ2-1, with 9 bases identical to TRBD2. Germline CDR1 and CDR2: SGHTA and FQGNSA. Losses at the gene ends were 6 bases for V and 6 bases for J; bases not matched to a gene: 6. The CDR3 loop spans 14 amino acids. The CDR3 protein is CASSTLAGINEQFF. The CDR3 DNA sequence: TGTGCCAGCAGTACTCTAGCGGGGATCAATGAGCAGTTCTTC.

The V gene is TRBV7-6, the J gene TRBJ2-7, with D perhaps TRBD2 (5 bases). The length of the CDR3 is 13 residues. The germline V gene encodes CDR1 SGHVS and CDR2 FNYEAQ. The ends were cut back, 0 bases at V and 12 bases at J, with 15 bases in the middle. CDR3 bases: TGTGCCAGCAGCTTAGCCGGGAAAGCCCTTTTGTACTTC. Translation gives CASSLAGKALLYF. Based on the CDR3 plus reference TRBV7-6 and TRBJ2-7, the full variable domain is GAGVSQSPRYKVTKRGQDVALRCDPISGHVSLYWYRQALGQGPEFLTYFNYEAQQDKSGLPNDRFSAERPEGSISTLTIQRTEQRDSAMYRCASSLAGKALLYFGPGTRLTVT.

The CDR3 sequence is CASSGSASYNEQFF. The CDR3 nucleotides are TGTGCCAGCAGTGGCAGTGCTTCGTACAATGAGCAGTTCTTC. The rearrangement joins TRBV13 to TRBJ2-1; D remains unclear. This CDR3 is 14 amino acids long. The V end was cut by 6 bases, the J end by 4 bases, with 13 bases between. Germline-derived CDR1 and CDR2 are PRHDT and FYEKMQ (reference sequence).

This clone was recorded once. The J gene is TRBJ2-1, the V gene TRBV9, with TRBD2 as a possible D gene (6 bases). V was clipped by 3 bases and J by 9 bases, with 10 bases between them. The CDR3 consists of 12 residues. From germline, CDR1 is SGDLS and CDR2 YYNGEE. The CDR3 protein is CASSADSGEQFF. DNA for the CDR3: TGTGCCAGCAGCGCTGATAGCGGTGAGCAGTTCTTC.

The chain joins TRBV18 to TRBJ1-1; 7 bases match TRBD1. The CDR3 consists of 15 residues. CDR1 is KGHSH and CDR2 is LQKENI in the germline V gene. V lost 3 bases to trimming and J lost 6 bases; unmatched junction nucleotides: 10. CDR3 amino acids: CASSPRDSISAEAFF. DNA of the CDR3: TGTGCCAGCTCACCTAGGGACAGTATTTCTGCTGAAGCTTTCTTT.

There are a few counts of this clone. V is TRBV6-1 and J is TRBJ2-5, with a possible D match to TRBD1 (6 bases). The V end was cut by 4 bases, the J end by 5 bases, with 14 bases between. CDR3 size: 14 residues. Germline V lookup: CDR1 MNHNS, CDR2 SASEGT. CDR3 region: CASSASGTRETQYF. The CDR3 region has the DNA TGTGCCAGCAGTGCCTCCGGGACAAGGGAGACCCAGTACTTC.

This clone was detected once. Without the conserved terminal phenylalanine or tryptophan, this CDR3 likely stems from a read error. This rearrangement joins TRBV29-1 to TRBJ1-5; D possibly corresponds to TRBD1 (5 bases). CDR3 length: 12 amino acids. Germline V gene sequence: CDR1 SQVTM, CDR2 ANQGSEA. V lost 7 bases to trimming and J lost 4 bases, with 11 bases between them. In nucleotides, the CDR3 is TGCAGCGCTGGCGACAGAAATCAGCCCCAGCATGTT. The encoded protein is CSAGDRNQPQHV.

The chain recombines TRBV4-1 with TRBJ2-1, with TRBD1 as a possible D gene (6 bases). The CDR3 extends over 16 amino acids. Trimming pared 5 bases from V and 9 bases from J, leaving 23 bases between. Germline V gene lookup returns CDR1 MGHRA and CDR2 YSYEKL. The CDR3 loop reads CASSTQGAIQSGEQFF. In DNA, the CDR3 is TGCGCCAGCAGCACACAGGGTGCCATACAATCGGGTGAGCAGTTCTTC.

The genes are TRBV7-8 and TRBJ2-7, with 12 bases identical to TRBD2. Germline V CDR1 and CDR2: SGHVS, FQNEAQ. Losses at the gene ends were 2 bases for V and 6 bases for J; bases not matched to a gene: 8. The CDR3 length is 16 residues. This CDR3 is CASSLYRLAGGREQYF. The DNA for the CDR3 is TGTGCCAGCAGCTTATATCGGCTAGCGGGAGGGCGCGAGCAGTACTTC.

V usage is TRBV2 and J usage is TRBJ1-2; 7 bases align to TRBD1. CDR3 length equals 13 residues. V lost 6 bases, J lost 5 bases, and 6 bases stayed unmatched. Germline V gives CDR1 SNHLY, CDR2 FYNNEI. The CDR3 spells CASRAGQAYGYTF. CDR3 coding DNA: TGTGCCAGCAGAGCAGGACAGGCTTATGGCTACACCTTC.

The chain uses TRBV7-6 and TRBJ1-2; TRBD1 agrees at 7 bases. Germline trimming cut 2 bases from V and 8 bases from J; bases unmatched to any gene: 11. This CDR3 comprises 15 residues. Per germline, CDR1 SGHVS and CDR2 FNYEAQ. CDR3: CASSLSDREVGGYTF. Here the CDR3 DNA reads TGTGCCAGCAGCTTATCCGACAGGGAAGTTGGGGGCTACACCTTC. Based on the CDR3 plus reference TRBV7-6 and TRBJ1-2, the full variable domain is GAGVSQSPRYKVTKRGQDVALRCDPISGHVSLYWYRQALGQGPEFLTYFNYEAQQDKSGLPNDRFSAERPEGSISTLTIQRTEQRDSAMYRCASSLSDREVGGYTFGSGTRLTVV.

Comments on this clone: A read error is likely, as this CDR3 ends without the conserved phenylalanine or tryptophan. This chain connects TRBV30 to TRBJ2-3; a weak D match, TRBD2 (5 bases). This CDR3 has 15 amino acids. Trimming took off 5 bases at V and 4 bases at J, with 19 bases between the two ends. Germline CDR1 is GTSNPN and CDR2 is SVGIG (reference sequence). Here the CDR3 DNA reads TGTGCCTGGGACCGATTTCTAGCAGAATCAGATACGCAGTATGTT. Encoded protein: CAWDRFLAESDTQYV.

The rearrangement uses TRBV7-2 and TRBJ2-1, with D possibly TRBD1 on 6 matching bases. V gave up 0 bases and J gave up 0 bases, with 12 bases separating them. Germline-derived CDR1 and CDR2 are SGHTA and FQGNSA. The CDR3 spans 17 residues. CDR3 sequence reads: CASSLASQGSSYNEQFF. The CDR3 DNA reads TGTGCCAGCAGCTTAGCCAGTCAGGGGAGCTCCTACAATGAGCAGTTCTTC.

This chain connects TRBV9 to TRBJ1-3; the D is unclear. V lost 4 bases to trimming and J lost 8 bases, with 7 bases between them. The germline V gene has CDR1 SGDLS and CDR2 YYNGEE. The CDR3 runs 11 residues. The CDR3 DNA reads TGTGCCAGCAGCAATGCGGACACCATATATTTT. Encoded protein: CASSNADTIYF.

The rearrangement joins TRBV11-1 to TRBJ1-1, with 7 bases fitting TRBD1. There are 13 residues in the CDR3. Germline CDR1 is SGHAT and CDR2 is FQDESV (reference sequence). With 7 bases clipped from V and 5 bases from J, the junction kept 7 bases outside the gene matches. Here the CDR3 reads CASTPQGRTEAFF. In DNA, the CDR3 is TGTGCCAGCACCCCACAGGGGAGAACTGAAGCTTTCTTT.

The V call is TRBV7-9, the J call TRBJ1-2; D may be TRBD1 (5 bases). V lost 6 bases and J 4 bases, leaving 12 bases between the germline ends. CDR3 length: 13 amino acids. Germline lookup yields CDR1 SEHNR and CDR2 FQNEAQ (reference sequence). CDR3 sequence reads: CASRPTGAYGYTF. The CDR3 DNA is TGTGCCAGCAGACCAACAGGAGCCTATGGCTACACCTTC.

The chain couples TRBV10-2 to TRBJ2-7; TRBD2 aligns across 7 bases. Germline assignment: CDR1 WSHSY and CDR2 SAAADI. V was clipped by 6 bases and J by 5 bases; unmatched bases: 19. This CDR3 region has 17 residues. In DNA form, the CDR3 reads TGCGCCAGCAGAGAAACGGGATCGGTAGCGGGCTTAAACGAGCAGTACTTC. The encoded protein is CASRETGSVAGLNEQYF.

With regard to this clone: Other nucleotide sequences in the sample specify the same CDR3. The chain has TRBV30 and TRBJ1-3; perhaps TRBD1 as D (5 bases). The CDR3 loop spans 14 amino acids. Germline V lookup: CDR1 GTSNPN, CDR2 SVGIG (reference sequence). V dropped 0 bases and J dropped 1 base, with 7 bases sitting between them. CDR3 residues: CAWSVGGSGNTIYF. The CDR3 region has the DNA TGTGCCTGGAGTGTGGGGGGGTCTGGAAACACCATATATTTT.